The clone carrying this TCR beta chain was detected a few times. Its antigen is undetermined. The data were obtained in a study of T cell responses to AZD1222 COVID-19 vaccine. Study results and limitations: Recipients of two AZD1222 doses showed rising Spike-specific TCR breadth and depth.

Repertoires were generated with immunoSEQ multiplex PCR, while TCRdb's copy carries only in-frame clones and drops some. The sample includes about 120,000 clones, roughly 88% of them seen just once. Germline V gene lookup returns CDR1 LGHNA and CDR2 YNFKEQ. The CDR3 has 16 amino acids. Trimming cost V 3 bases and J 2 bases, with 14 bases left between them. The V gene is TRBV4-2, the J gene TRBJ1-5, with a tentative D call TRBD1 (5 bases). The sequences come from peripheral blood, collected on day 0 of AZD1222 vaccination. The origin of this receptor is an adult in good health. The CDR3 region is CASSQADWGGNQPQHF. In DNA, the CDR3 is TGTGCCAGCAGCCAGGCCGACTGGGGGGGCAATCAGCCCCAGCATTTT.